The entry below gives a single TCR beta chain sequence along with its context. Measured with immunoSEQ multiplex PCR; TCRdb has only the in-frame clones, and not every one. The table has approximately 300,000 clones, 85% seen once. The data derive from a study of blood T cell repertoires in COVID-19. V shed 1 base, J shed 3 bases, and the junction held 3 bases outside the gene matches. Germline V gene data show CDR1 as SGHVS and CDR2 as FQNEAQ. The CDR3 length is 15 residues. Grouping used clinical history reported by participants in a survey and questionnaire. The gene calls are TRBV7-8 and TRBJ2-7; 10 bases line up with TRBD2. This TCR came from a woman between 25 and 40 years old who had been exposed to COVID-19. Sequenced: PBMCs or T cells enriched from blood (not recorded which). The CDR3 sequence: CASSLVKRGGYEQYF. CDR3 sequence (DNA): TGTGCCAGCAGCTTAGTAAAGCGGGGGGGCTACGAGCAGTACTTC.